A selection of T cell receptor beta chains follows, all from one sample in a study of vaccination and CD4 T cells after COVID-19. Via MiXCR, TCRdb re-called the PCR reads, giving one row per CDR3 protein. The data show roughly 25,000 distinct CDR3 sequences, around two thirds seen once. Their recognized antigens are unknown. The sample comprised CD4+ T cells from blood, cultured in vitro. Receptors originate from a human donor who had recovered from COVID-19. The CDR3 runs from the conserved cysteine through the conserved F or W. A D gene is named only where the DNA matches it firmly. Clone size appears in some rows only: once, few, many, or a class for an expanded clone.

j_call	d_call	v_call	clone_size	cdr3_nt	cdr3_aa
TRBJ2-7	-	TRBV6-4	-	TGTGCCAGCAGCGTCTTTGGGGGCGAGCAGTACTTC	CASSVFGGEQYF
TRBJ2-4	-	TRBV12-3/TRBV12-4	-	TGTGCCAGCAGTTTCCTAAGCGGGCCCATCAAAAACATTCAGTACTTC	CASSFLSGPIKNIQYF
TRBJ1-1	-	TRBV19	-	TGTGCCAGTAGTCGCGACAGGTTGGCCGAAGCTTTCTTT	CASSRDRLAEAFF
TRBJ2-7	TRBD2	TRBV7-2	-	TGTGCCAGCAGCCTAGCCTCTAGCGGGAGTTACGAGCAGTACTTC	CASSLASSGSYEQYF
TRBJ1-5	TRBD1	TRBV19	-	TGTGCCACCATACAGGGGCCCGGGGGCAATCAGCCCCAGCATTTT	CATIQGPGGNQPQHF
TRBJ1-4	-	TRBV20-1	-	TGCAGTGCTAGAGAGGAGGGGAGTTGGGAAAAACTGTTTTTT	CSAREEGSWEKLFF
TRBJ1-2	TRBD1	TRBV7-8	few	TGTGCCAGCAGCCCTCAGCCGGGACAGGGACATGGCTACACCTTC	CASSPQPGQGHGYTF
TRBJ2-7	-	TRBV11-2	-	TGTGCCAGCAGCCTTATATACGAGCAGTACTTC	CASSLIYEQYF
TRBJ1-1	TRBD1	TRBV19	-	TGTGCCAGTAGTGCCCGTTTGGGACAGGCAAGGGAAGGGAACACTGAAGCTTTCTTT	CASSARLGQAREGNTEAFF
TRBJ2-3	TRBD2	TRBV20-1	few	TGCAGTGCTAGGGCACCCTGGACTAGCGGGAGTGGGGGGGCGCAGTATTTT	CSARAPWTSGSGGAQYF
TRBJ1-1	-	TRBV7-2	-	TGTGCCAGCAGCTTAGCCGGAGGACAGCCTTCTGCTGAAGCTTTCTTT	CASSLAGGQPSAEAFF
TRBJ2-3	-	TRBV6-1	-	TGTGCCAGCAGTCCTTCGACAGGCTACACAGATACGCAGTATTTT	CASSPSTGYTDTQYF
TRBJ2-7	-	TRBV6-1	-	TGTGCCAGCAGTGCCCTCCCGAGCTCCTACGAGCAGTACTTC	CASSALPSSYEQYF
TRBJ1-4	-	TRBV6-1	-	TGTGCCAGCAGTGATCGCAGTGATGAAAAACTGTTTTTT	CASSDRSDEKLFF
TRBJ2-7	-	TRBV7-9	-	TGTGCCAGCAGCTTAGCAGGGATGGTATCCTACGAGCAGTACTTC	CASSLAGMVSYEQYF
TRBJ1-2	-	TRBV6-2/TRBV6-3	few	TGTGCCAGCAGTCCTTCTAAACAGGAGAGTAGCGGCTACACCTTC	CASSPSKQESSGYTF
TRBJ1-1	TRBD1	TRBV7-2	-	TGTGCCAGCAGCTTACTGGGCAGGGGGGGAACTGAAGCTTTCTTT	CASSLLGRGGTEAFF
TRBJ2-5	TRBD2	TRBV14	-	TGTGCCAGTTCACCGGGACTAGCGAAAGAGACCCAGTACTTC	CASSPGLAKETQYF
TRBJ1-6	-	TRBV9	-	TGTGCCAGCAGCGTAGGCCCGGATTCACCCCTCCACTTT	CASSVGPDSPLHF
TRBJ2-3	-	TRBV6-1	-	TGTGCCAGTAGTCTGACGCATAGCACAGATACGCAGTATTTT	CASSLTHSTDTQYF
TRBJ2-5	TRBD2	TRBV11-3	-	TGTGCCAGCATCCCCGAACAACGGACTAGCGGGAATGTAGAGGAGACCCAGTACTTC	CASIPEQRTSGNVEETQYF
TRBJ2-5	-	TRBV19	-	TGTGCCAGTAGTATTGGCCAGGGTGGTAGAGAGACCCAGTACTTC	CASSIGQGGRETQYF
TRBJ1-1	-	TRBV20-1	-	TGCAGTGCTAGAATCGCCCCTGAAGCTTTCTTT	CSARIAPEAFF
TRBJ2-5	-	TRBV27	-	TGTGCCAGCAGTTTATTTAGACAAGAGACCCAGTACTTC	CASSLFRQETQYF
TRBJ1-6	-	TRBV27	once	TGTGCCAGCAGTATTCGTGGAAGTCGGTCCTATAATTCACCCCTCCACTTT	CASSIRGSRSYNSPLHF
TRBJ2-1	-	TRBV2	-	TGTGCCAGCAGTGTCGTTGAGCAGTTCTTC	CASSVVEQFF
TRBJ1-1	TRBD1	TRBV6-1	-	TGTGCCAGCAGTCCGCAGGGGGCGCTGGGCACTGAAGCTTTCTTT	CASSPQGALGTEAFF
TRBJ1-5	TRBD1	TRBV2	-	TGTGCCGGGAACAGGGGCGGCGGCCAGCCCCAGCATTTT	CAGNRGGGQPQHF
TRBJ2-5	-	TRBV29-1	few	TGCAGCGTTCTACGCCAAGAGACCCAGTACTTC	CSVLRQETQYF
TRBJ2-1	TRBD2	TRBV20-1	-	TGCAGTGCTAGACGACTAGCGGGACCTTACAATGAGCAGTTCTTC	CSARRLAGPYNEQFF
TRBJ1-6	-	TRBV7-9	few	TGTGCCAGCAGCCCCGGGACGGTTAATTCACCCCTCCACTTT	CASSPGTVNSPLHF
TRBJ1-6	TRBD1	TRBV7-9	few	TGTGCCAGCAGCTTAGGGACAGGTCATTCACCCCTCCACTTT	CASSLGTGHSPLHF
TRBJ1-5	-	TRBV30	-	TGTGCCTGGAGTGTTACAGGTCCATATCAGCCCCAGCATTTT	CAWSVTGPYQPQHF
TRBJ1-2	-	TRBV5-4	-	TGTGCCAGCAGCTTGGCCAAGAACTATGGCTACACCTTC	CASSLAKNYGYTF
TRBJ2-1	-	TRBV24-1	few	TGTGCCACCTCGGCTATCTTGCCCAATGAGCAGTTCTTC	CATSAILPNEQFF
TRBJ2-3	TRBD2	TRBV7-3	-	TGTGCCAGCAGCTTAACGGCTAGCGGGAGTGTCCGCACAGATACGCAGTATTTT	CASSLTASGSVRTDTQYF